This TCR beta chain derives from a study of shared clonotypes between healthy human individuals. Study background: Per donor, CD8 memory used one plate, CD8 naive used two, CD4 memory used three and CD4 naive used three.

Clones were read by immunoSEQ multiplex PCR, and TCRdb kept only the in-frame ones, dropping some. The sample contains about 1.4 million clones, around 97% of which appear only once. The CDR3 length is 14 residues. The V and J ends lost 6 bases and 3 bases, in that order; junction bases with no gene match: 6. Germline values: CDR1 SNHLY, CDR2 FYNNEI. Study results and limitations: The study generally estimated greater richness for naive than memory subsets. Rarefaction showed that sequencing of sorted subsets was incomplete (despite large depth).

About this clone itself: Its antigen is not identified.

This TCR was sampled from a man aged 30-40 years in good health. The V call is TRBV2, the J call TRBJ1-2; 8 nucleotides agree with TRBD1. Material for sequencing was naive CD4+ T cells sorted from blood. Specified subset: CD45RA+ positively selected. CDR3 protein: CASSGTGNHYGYTF. The CDR3 DNA reads TGTGCCAGCAGCGGGACAGGCAATCACTATGGCTACACCTTC.